This record covers a single TCR beta chain. The germline V gene has CDR1 SGHRS and CDR2 YFSETQ. Trimming cost V 0 bases and J 9 bases, with 8 bases left between them. The CDR3 extends over 12 amino acids. Per the original data handling: Nucleated cell number was recorded as an estimate derived from reference gene primer amplification. Here immunoSEQ multiplex PCR was the method, and the copy in TCRdb shows in-frame clones only, minus some. Clone size and the V and J calls come from that table; the DNA yielded D and trimming. The table records about 170,000 clones, over 60% of them present only once. The data are from a study of blood T cell repertoires in COVID-19. About the study: Researchers got acute and convalescent COVID-19 samples from the United States, Italy and Spain.

This receptor was identified in a man between 60 and 75 years old with acute or convalescent COVID-19. The chain joins TRBV5-1 to TRBJ2-3; no firm D call. Material for sequencing was peripheral blood. The CDR3 nucleotides read TGCGCCAGCAGCTTGGAACTCGGGACGCAGTATTTT. The encoded protein is CASSLELGTQYF.